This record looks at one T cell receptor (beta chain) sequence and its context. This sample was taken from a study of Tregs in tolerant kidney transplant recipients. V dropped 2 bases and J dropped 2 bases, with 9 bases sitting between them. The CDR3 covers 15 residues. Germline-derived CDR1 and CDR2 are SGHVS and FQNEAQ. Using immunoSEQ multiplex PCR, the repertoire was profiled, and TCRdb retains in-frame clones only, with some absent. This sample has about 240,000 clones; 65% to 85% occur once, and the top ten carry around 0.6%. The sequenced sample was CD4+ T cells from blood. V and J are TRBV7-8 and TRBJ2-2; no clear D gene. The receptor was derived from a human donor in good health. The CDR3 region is CASSLISRNTGELFF. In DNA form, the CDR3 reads TGTGCCAGCAGCTTAATTTCACGAAACACCGGGGAGCTGTTTTTT.